This is a list of T cell receptor beta chains from one sample in a study of regulatory T cells in long-lasting Graves disease. TCRdb re-derived calls from the multiplex PCR reads in MiXCR, one entry per CDR3 protein. This table has 250,000 or so distinct CDR3 sequences, approximately 18% appearing once. The sample was also linked to a second study, of T cells in Graves' hyperthyroidism and ophthalmopathy.

The sequenced sample was peripheral blood mononuclear cells (PBMCs), obtained at new diagnosis, from a patient treated with antithyroid drugs. The receptors were gathered from a woman aged 30 to 39 with Graves disease. CDR3s include the opening cysteine and the closing phenylalanine or tryptophan. The order of the fields is J gene, clone size, V gene, D gene, CDR3 protein, CDR3 DNA. D genes are given only for firm matches. For some rows the clone size is stated as once, few or many, or as a class when expanded; others skip it.

TRBJ1-2	few	TRBV19	.	CASSIGRANYGYTF	TGTGCCAGTAGTATAGGTCGGGCTAACTATGGCTACACCTTC
TRBJ1-2	.	TRBV19	.	CASSRSPVLDYGYTF	TGTGCCAGTAGTAGGAGCCCCGTTCTGGACTATGGCTACACCTTC
TRBJ2-7	many	TRBV20-1	TRBD1	CSAQTGASEQYF	TGCAGTGCTCAAACAGGGGCGAGCGAGCAGTACTTC
TRBJ2-5	many	TRBV7-2	.	CASSSTRLETQYF	TGTGCCAGCAGCTCTACTAGACTAGAGACCCAGTACTTC
TRBJ2-4	many	TRBV11-2	.	CASSLRVGRYTAKNIQYF	TGTGCCAGCAGCTTAAGAGTGGGACGCTATACAGCCAAAAACATTCAGTACTTC
TRBJ1-1	few	TRBV5-4	TRBD1	CASSREGTGATTEAFF	TGTGCCAGCAGCCGTGAGGGGACAGGGGCCACCACTGAAGCTTTCTTT
TRBJ2-2	.	TRBV15	TRBD2	CATSREPPSGGLGELFF	TGTGCCACCAGCAGAGAGCCACCTAGCGGGGGTCTCGGGGAGCTGTTTTTT
TRBJ2-2	many	TRBV5-1	.	CASSLVGSGELFF	TGCGCCAGCAGCTTGGTTGGTTCCGGGGAGCTGTTTTTT
TRBJ1-2	many	TRBV3-1	.	CASSLGGAQSGYTF	TGTGCCAGCAGCCTCGGTGGGGCGCAAAGTGGCTACACCTTC
TRBJ1-2	many	TRBV20-1	TRBD1	CSARLGGHGYTF	TGCAGTGCTAGGCTAGGGGGCCATGGCTACACCTTC
TRBJ1-1	many	TRBV4-1	TRBD1	CASSQNIQGAPTEAFF	TGCGCCAGCAGCCAAAATATACAGGGGGCGCCGACTGAAGCTTTCTTT
TRBJ2-3	many	TRBV3-1	TRBD2	CASSQGPAGGGTDTQYF	TGTGCCAGCAGCCAAGGTCCAGCGGGGGGCGGGACAGATACGCAGTATTTT
TRBJ1-1	many	TRBV6-5	.	CASSYREEVGTEAFF	TGTGCCAGCAGTTACAGGGAGGAAGTAGGAACTGAAGCTTTCTTT
TRBJ2-6	many	TRBV5-8	.	CASSLFGGANVLTF	TGTGCCAGCAGCCTGTTTGGGGGGGCCAACGTCCTGACTTTC
TRBJ1-2	medium-sized	TRBV11-2	.	CASSLAPGYYGYTF	TGTGCCAGCAGCTTAGCACCGGGATACTATGGCTACACCTTC
TRBJ1-3	.	TRBV14	.	CASSQSTTNSGNTIYF	TGTGCCAGCAGCCAATCAACGACAAACTCTGGAAACACCATATATTTT
TRBJ2-1	many	TRBV4-1	TRBD1	CASSYRQGNEQFF	TGCGCCAGCAGCTATAGACAGGGGAATGAGCAGTTCTTC
TRBJ2-3	many	TRBV5-1	.	CASNRDQSTDTQYF	TGCGCCAGCAACCGGGATCAAAGCACAGATACGCAGTATTTT
TRBJ1-1	many	TRBV20-1	.	CRGGRGTEAFF	TGCAGGGGGGGGAGGGGAACTGAAGCTTTCTTT